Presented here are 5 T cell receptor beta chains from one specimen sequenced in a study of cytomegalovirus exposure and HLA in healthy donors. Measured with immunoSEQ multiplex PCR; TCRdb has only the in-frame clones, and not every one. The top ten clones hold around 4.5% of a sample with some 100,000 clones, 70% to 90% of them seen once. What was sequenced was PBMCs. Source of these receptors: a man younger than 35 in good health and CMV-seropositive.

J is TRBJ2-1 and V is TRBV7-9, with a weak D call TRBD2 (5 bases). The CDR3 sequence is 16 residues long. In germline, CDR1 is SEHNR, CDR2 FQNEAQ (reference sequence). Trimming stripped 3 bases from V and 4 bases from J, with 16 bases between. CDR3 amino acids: CASSFVGVALYNEQFF. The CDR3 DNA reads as TGTGCCAGCAGCTTTGTTGGGGTAGCGCTATACAATGAGCAGTTCTTC.

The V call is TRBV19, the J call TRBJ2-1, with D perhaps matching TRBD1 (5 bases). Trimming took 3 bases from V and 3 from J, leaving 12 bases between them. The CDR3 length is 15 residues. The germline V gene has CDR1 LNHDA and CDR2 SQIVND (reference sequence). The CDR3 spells CASSIGSGYYNEQFF. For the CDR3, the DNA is TGTGCCAGTAGTATCGGGTCAGGGTACTACAATGAGCAGTTCTTC.

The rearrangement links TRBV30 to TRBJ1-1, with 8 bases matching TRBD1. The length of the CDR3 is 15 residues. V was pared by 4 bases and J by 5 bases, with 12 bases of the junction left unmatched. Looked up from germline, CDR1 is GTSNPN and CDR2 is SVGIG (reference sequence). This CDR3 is CAWKDRAGWSTEAFF. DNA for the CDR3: TGTGCCTGGAAGGACAGGGCTGGGTGGTCGACTGAAGCTTTCTTT.

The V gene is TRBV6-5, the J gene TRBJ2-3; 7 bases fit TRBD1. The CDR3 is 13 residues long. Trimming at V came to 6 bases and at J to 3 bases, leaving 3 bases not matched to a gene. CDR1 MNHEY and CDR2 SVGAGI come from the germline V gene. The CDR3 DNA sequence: TGTGCCAGCAGGAAACAGGGGACAGATACGCAGTATTTT. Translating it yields CASRKQGTDTQYF.

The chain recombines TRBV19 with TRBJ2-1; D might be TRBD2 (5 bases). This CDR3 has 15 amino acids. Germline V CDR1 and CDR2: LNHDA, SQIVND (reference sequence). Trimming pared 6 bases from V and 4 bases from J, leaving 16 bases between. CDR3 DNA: TGTGCCAGTAGCCGAAAAAGGACTGGTTACAATGAGCAGTTCTTC. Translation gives CASSRKRTGYNEQFF.